The present TCR beta chain was sequenced within a study of response to subunit inactivated influenza vaccine. General study findings and limits: The authors proposed limited new T cell recruitment per seasonal influenza vaccination.

This clonotype was seen only a few times. Its specificity is unknown. MiXCR, applied by TCRdb to the RT-PCR reads, yields one record per CDR3 protein. The sample yields more than 550,000 distinct CDR3 sequences, over 9.5% seen once. There are 19 residues in the CDR3. CDR1 and CDR2 from the germline V gene are DFQATT and SNEGSKA (reference sequence). V dropped 2 bases and J dropped 0; count of bases not matched to a gene: 12. The chain combines TRBV20-1 with TRBJ2-7; 14 bases agree with TRBD2. The sequencing used PBMCs from blood, collected on the day of vaccination. This TCR derives from a man aged 50 or older who received an inactivated influenza vaccine. The DNA of the CDR3 is TGCAGTGCTAGATACGACTCGTGGACTAGCGGGAGGCCCTCCTACGAGCAGTACTTC. It is translated as CSARYDSWTSGRPSYEQYF.